A single sample gave rise to the 21 T cell receptor beta chains below, sequenced in a study of blood T cell repertoires in COVID-19. Assay used: immunoSEQ multiplex PCR; TCRdb lists only in-frame clones, some missing. The sample includes approximately 130,000 clones, approximately 83% of them seen just once. Sequenced input: peripheral blood. Every receptor here comes from a man aged 40-49 years with active or convalescent COVID-19.

The chain uses TRBV7-2 and TRBJ1-1; D is uncertain. Looked up from germline, CDR1 is SGHTA and CDR2 is FQGNSA. The CDR3 covers 13 residues. V lost 1 base and J lost 6, with 9 bases in between. The CDR3 DNA reads TGTGCCAGCAGCTTAGATTTGAGGTCTGAAGCTTTCTTT. Translating it yields CASSLDLRSEAFF.

V usage is TRBV7-3 and J usage is TRBJ2-2; TRBD2 agrees at 7 bases. The CDR3 is made up of 16 amino acids. CDR1 is SGHTA, CDR2 FQGTGA, per germline. J was trimmed by 4 bases and V by 5 bases; bases with no gene match: 10. The DNA of the CDR3 is TGTGCCAGCAGCCTTGGGACTATTGGGTCCACCGGGGAGCTGTTTTTT. The encoded protein is CASSLGTIGSTGELFF.

The count of this clone is one. The chain has TRBV5-8 and TRBJ1-2; D is undetermined. CDR1 is SGHTS, CDR2 YDEGEE, per germline. The V and J ends lost 4 bases and 12 bases respectively, with 19 bases between them. CDR3 size: 13 residues. The CDR3 loop is CASSPAVPNRHTF. For the CDR3, the DNA is TGTGCCAGCAGCCCAGCGGTCCCCAACCGCCACACCTTC.

The V gene is TRBV30, the J gene TRBJ1-1; 8 nucleotides match TRBD1. CDR3 length: 15 amino acids. Germline CDR1 reads GTSNPN; CDR2 reads SVGIG (reference sequence). The V segment lost 2 bases and the J segment 0 bases; nucleotides outside the gene matches: 5. CDR3 bases: TGTGCCTGGAGTCCCGGACAGGGAATGAACACTGAAGCTTTCTTT. Translating gives CAWSPGQGMNTEAFF.

The rearrangement uses TRBV7-2 and TRBJ2-5, with TRBD1 identical over 9 bases. CDR3 length: 14 amino acids. V lost 5 bases and J lost 4; bases outside the gene matches: 5. The germline gives CDR1 SGHTA, CDR2 FQGNSA. The DNA of the CDR3 is TGTGCCAGCAGCATGGACAGGGGTAGAGAGACCCAGTACTTC. It encodes CASSMDRGRETQYF. Full variable domain (outside the CDR3, taken from reference TRBV7-2 and TRBJ2-5): GAGVSQSPSNKVTEKGKDVELRCDPISGHTALYWYRQSLGQGLEFLIYFQGNSAPDKSGLPSDRFSAERTGGSVSTLTIQRTQQEDSAVYLCASSMDRGRETQYFGPGTRLLVL.

V usage is TRBV5-1 and J usage is TRBJ2-2; the D gene is possibly TRBD2 (5 bases). CDR1 and CDR2 (germline): SGHRS, YFSETQ. Trimming stripped 0 bases from V and 4 bases from J, with 10 bases between. The CDR3 spans 15 residues. The CDR3 sequence is CASSLGTRGTGELFF. The CDR3 DNA sequence: TGCGCCAGCAGCTTGGGAACTCGGGGCACCGGGGAGCTGTTTTTT.

This chain connects TRBV10-1 to TRBJ1-5, with D perhaps matching TRBD1 (5 bases). CDR3 length: 15 residues. Germline CDR1 WNHNN, CDR2 SYGVQD (reference sequence). V was clipped by 7 bases and J by 5 bases, with 18 bases between them. CDR3 residues: CASTLDSGADQPQHF. The CDR3 DNA sequence: TGCGCCAGCACCCTCGACAGTGGGGCTGATCAGCCCCAGCATTTT.

This chain uses TRBV19 with TRBJ2-1; the D gene is possibly TRBD1 (6 bases). The V and J ends lost 5 bases and 8 bases respectively, with 16 bases between them. CDR1 and CDR2 from the germline V gene are LNHDA and SQIVND (reference sequence). The CDR3 sequence is 14 residues long. The CDR3 here is CASSPYRVTDEQFF. The CDR3 nucleotides read TGTGCCAGTAGTCCATACAGGGTGACAGATGAGCAGTTCTTC. Complete variable domain (other parts from reference TRBV19 and TRBJ2-1): DGGITQSPKYLFRKEGQNVTLSCEQNLNHDAMYWYRQDPGQGLRLIYYSQIVNDFQKGDIAEGYSVSREKKESFPLTVTSAQKNPTAFYLCASSPYRVTDEQFFGPGTRLTVL.

The CDR3 loop is CSVEARENEKLFF. The CDR3 DNA is TGCAGCGTTGAGGCCCGGGAGAATGAAAAACTGTTTTTT. The chain employs TRBV29-1 and TRBJ1-4; no clear D gene. Trimming shortened V by 3 bases and J by 5 bases, and 10 bases separated the two germline ends. The CDR3 is made up of 13 amino acids. Looked up from germline, CDR1 is SQVTM and CDR2 is ANQGSEA.

DNA of the CDR3: TGTGCCAGCAGCCAGGGGGCGGTGAGGAATGAGCAGTTCTTC. Translated: CASSQGAVRNEQFF. The J gene is TRBJ2-1, the V gene TRBV27, with 8 positions matching TRBD1. This CDR3 has 14 amino acids. CDR1 is MNHEY and CDR2 is SMNVEV in the germline V gene (reference sequence). V trimming: 6 bases; J trimming: 7 bases; junction bases outside the gene matches: 8.

The V and J genes are TRBV12-1 and TRBJ1-6; the DNA was not compared with TRBD1, the D call given in the table. TRBV12-1 is a recognized pseudogene. This CDR3 comprises 18 residues. The CDR3 region has the DNA TGTGCCAGCAGCTCCCGGGACAGGGGGCCTTCCTATAATTCACCCCTCCACTTT. It translates to CASSSRDRGPSYNSPLHF.

The chain carries TRBV30 and TRBJ1-2, with D hard to call. This CDR3 has 15 residues. Germline V gene lookup returns CDR1 GTSNPN and CDR2 SVGIG (reference sequence). Trimming took 0 bases from V and 8 from J, leaving 19 bases between them. For the CDR3, the DNA is TGTGCCTGGAGTGTTATATCGGGGTCCCATGGGGGCTACACCTTC. It codes for CAWSVISGSHGGYTF. The whole variable domain, remainder taken from reference TRBV30 and TRBJ1-2, is SQTIHQWPATLVQPVGSPLSLECTVEGTSNPNLYWYRQAAGRGLQLLFYSVGIGQISSEVPQNLSASRPQDRQFILSSKKLLLSDSGFYLCAWSVISGSHGGYTFGSGTRLTVV.

V gene TRBV12-3 or TRBV12-4 combines with J gene TRBJ2-7; maybe TRBD1 (5 bases). There are 12 residues in the CDR3. Trimming shortened V by 0 bases and J by 5 bases, and 5 bases separated the two germline ends. CDR3 region: CASSLAGHEQYF. Here the CDR3 DNA reads TGTGCCAGCAGTTTAGCGGGGCACGAGCAGTACTTC.

The rearrangement uses TRBV7-6 and TRBJ2-3; D is possibly TRBD1 (5 bases). CDR1 SGHVS and CDR2 FNYEAQ come from the germline V gene. The V end lost 5 bases, the J end lost 1 base, and 7 bases lay between the germline ends. The CDR3 covers 13 residues. The CDR3 loop reads CASSPRGTDTQYF. Written as DNA, the CDR3 is TGTGCCAGCAGCCCCAGGGGCACAGATACGCAGTATTTT.

The chain employs TRBV5-6 and TRBJ1-6; D is unresolved. This CDR3 is built from 16 residues. CDR1 and CDR2 (germline): SGHDT, YYEEEE. V was pared by 4 bases and J by 0 bases, with 11 bases between. CDR3 loop: CASSEIFSSYNSPLHF. As DNA, the CDR3 is TGTGCCAGCAGCGAGATTTTTAGCTCCTATAATTCACCCCTCCACTTT.

CDR3 DNA: TGCGCCAGCAGCTTATTAGAGAGCTCCTACGAGCAGTACTTC. This gives the protein CASSLLESSYEQYF. The J gene is TRBJ2-7, the V gene TRBV5-1; D unresolved. The germline V gene has CDR1 SGHRS and CDR2 YFSETQ. V gave up 2 bases and J gave up 0 bases, with 9 bases separating them. CDR3 length: 14 residues.

This clone appeared a few times. The J gene is TRBJ1-5, the V gene TRBV7-9; 7 nucleotides align to TRBD1. The CDR3 consists of 14 residues. Germline assignment: CDR1 SEHNR and CDR2 FQNEAQ (reference sequence). With 4 bases clipped from V and 6 bases from J, the junction kept 6 bases outside the gene matches. This CDR3 reads CASSYGTESQPQHF. DNA of the CDR3: TGTGCCAGCAGCTACGGGACAGAGAGTCAGCCCCAGCATTTT.

CDR3 residues: CASSASGVNEQFF. In DNA form, the CDR3 reads TGTGCCAGCAGTGCTAGCGGGGTGAATGAGCAGTTCTTC. This chain uses TRBV12-3 or TRBV12-4 with TRBJ2-1; TRBD2 aligns across 9 bases. There are 13 residues in the CDR3. The J segment lost 7 bases and the V segment lost 5 bases, leaving 3 bases of the junction unmatched.

This chain joins TRBV7-2 and TRBJ2-7; 11 bases match TRBD2. Germline CDR1 reads SGHTA; CDR2 reads FQGNSA. Trimming removed 5 bases from V and 1 base from J; junction bases left unmatched: 16. This CDR3 has 19 residues. The CDR3 protein is CASSLDPLAGGPSSYEQYF. The CDR3 nucleotides are TGTGCCAGCAGCCTCGACCCCCTAGCGGGGGGCCCATCTTCCTACGAGCAGTACTTC.

The chain recombines TRBV7-9 with TRBJ2-5; 7 bases are shared with TRBD1. The germline V gene has CDR1 SEHNR and CDR2 FQNEAQ (reference sequence). The trim removed 5 bases at V and 4 bases at J, leaving 16 bases unmatched. This CDR3 region has 17 residues. The CDR3 loop reads CASSKNVMISGGETQYF. DNA for the CDR3: TGTGCCAGCAGCAAAAATGTGATGATCTCAGGGGGAGAGACCCAGTACTTC.

The genes are TRBV7-2 and TRBJ1-1; tentatively, D is TRBD1 (5 bases). Germline V lookup: CDR1 SGHTA, CDR2 FQGNSA. The CDR3 runs 12 residues. The germline V and J ends were trimmed by 2 bases and 4 bases, with 5 bases remaining between them. The DNA for the CDR3 is TGTGCCAGCAGCTTAAGGGGCACTGAAGCTTTCTTT. This sequence encodes CASSLRGTEAFF.